This T cell receptor beta chain stems from a study of blood T cell repertoires in COVID-19. On the study more broadly: Researchers got acute and convalescent COVID-19 samples from the United States, Italy and Spain.

This table comes from immunoSEQ multiplex PCR, and its TCRdb copy is limited to in-frame clones, with some not included. The table lists 310,000 or so clones, approximately 86% of them singletons. V lost 3 bases to trimming and J lost 10 bases, with 17 bases between them. The CDR3 loop spans 14 amino acids. Germline lookup yields CDR1 SGDLS and CDR2 YYNGEE. The TCR sequence derives from a man in his 70s with acute or convalescent COVID-19. The sample was peripheral blood. This rearrangement joins TRBV9 to TRBJ2-1; D call uncertain. The DNA for the CDR3 is TGTGCCAGCAGCGACGCGGTATCTTCTCAGGAGCAGTTCTTC. Translating gives CASSDAVSSQEQFF.